Listed below are T cell receptor beta chains from one sample, sequenced in a study of a mutant IDH1 vaccine in newly diagnosed glioma. Which antigens these TCRs recognize remains unknown. Assay used: immunoSEQ multiplex PCR; TCRdb lists only in-frame clones, some missing. The sample consists of about 36,000 clones, roughly 80% of them appearing once. The specimen was peripheral blood mononuclear cells (PBMCs), collected from a glioma patient whose treatment included an IDH1 peptide vaccine. These receptors were collected from a woman younger than 45 with glioma. Some clones in this sample may be carry-over from other donors' samples. The CDR3 runs from the conserved cysteine through the conserved F or W. The order of the fields is V gene, clone size, D gene, J gene, CDR3 DNA, CDR3 protein. D genes are given only for firm matches. Size is omitted from some rows. Given values are once, few, many or a class for expanded clones.

v_gene: TRBV18
abundance: NA
d_gene: NA
j_gene: TRBJ2-7
CDR3nt: TGTGCCAGCTCACCACCGACTAGAGGGTCTTACTACGAGCAGTACTTC
CDR3aa: CASSPPTRGSYYEQYF

v_gene: TRBV7-9
abundance: NA
d_gene: TRBD1
j_gene: TRBJ1-1
CDR3nt: TGTGCCAGCAGCGCCCCGGACAGGGTTTTGGCTGAAGCTTTCTTT
CDR3aa: CASSAPDRVLAEAFF

v_gene: TRBV29-1
abundance: once
d_gene: NA
j_gene: TRBJ2-3
CDR3nt: TGCAGCGTGGAGAACACAGATACGCAGTATTTT
CDR3aa: CSVENTDTQYF

v_gene: TRBV6-1
abundance: few
d_gene: NA
j_gene: TRBJ1-1
CDR3nt: TGTGCCAGCAGCTTAGTGAACACTGAAGCTTTCTTT
CDR3aa: CASSLVNTEAFF

v_gene: TRBV7-9
abundance: once
d_gene: NA
j_gene: TRBJ2-1
CDR3nt: TGTGCCAGCAGCCTAGGCAGGGATGAGCAGTTCTTC
CDR3aa: CASSLGRDEQFF

v_gene: TRBV7-6
abundance: NA
d_gene: TRBD1
j_gene: TRBJ2-7
CDR3nt: TGTGCCAGCAGCTTGAACAGGGGTAGCTCCTACGAGCAGTACTTC
CDR3aa: CASSLNRGSSYEQYF

v_gene: TRBV6-6
abundance: NA
d_gene: TRBD1
j_gene: TRBJ1-2
CDR3nt: TGTGCCAGCAGTACTAGGGACAGGCCCTATGGCTACACCTTC
CDR3aa: CASSTRDRPYGYTF

v_gene: TRBV7-2
abundance: NA
d_gene: TRBD2
j_gene: TRBJ2-7
CDR3nt: TGTGCCAGCAGCCTGTTACTAGCGGGAGCGAGCGAGCAGTACTTC
CDR3aa: CASSLLLAGASEQYF

v_gene: TRBV5-4
abundance: NA
d_gene: NA
j_gene: TRBJ1-3
CDR3nt: TGTGCCAGCAGCTCCTATCCCAGGGGCTCTGGAAACACCATATATTTT
CDR3aa: CASSSYPRGSGNTIYF

v_gene: TRBV7-2
abundance: NA
d_gene: NA
j_gene: TRBJ2-5
CDR3nt: TGTGCCAGCAGCTTAAGTGGGGTTCCGAGAGAGACCCAGTACTTC
CDR3aa: CASSLSGVPRETQYF

v_gene: TRBV6-5
abundance: NA
d_gene: NA
j_gene: TRBJ2-2
CDR3nt: TGTGCCAGCAGTTACACCTCGGGCCTAGCTACCGGGGAGCTGTTTTTT
CDR3aa: CASSYTSGLATGELFF

v_gene: TRBV12-5
abundance: NA
d_gene: NA
j_gene: TRBJ2-2
CDR3nt: NA
CDR3aa: CASGFVLERANTGELFF

v_gene: TRBV19
abundance: NA
d_gene: NA
j_gene: TRBJ2-2
CDR3nt: TGTGCCAGTAGTACCACCGGGACTCCGAACACCGGGGAGCTGTTTTTT
CDR3aa: CASSTTGTPNTGELFF

v_gene: TRBV7-9
abundance: NA
d_gene: NA
j_gene: TRBJ2-7
CDR3nt: TGTGCCAGCAGCCCCAAGGCAGGCCAGCGCACGGACGAGCAGTACTTC
CDR3aa: CASSPKAGQRTDEQYF

v_gene: TRBV2
abundance: NA
d_gene: NA
j_gene: TRBJ1-2
CDR3nt: TGTGCCAGCAGAGTACAGGGTATTACCTATGGCTACACCTTC
CDR3aa: CASRVQGITYGYTF

v_gene: TRBV6-4
abundance: NA
d_gene: NA
j_gene: TRBJ1-1
CDR3nt: TGTGCCAGCAGTGACTCAAGGGGCACTGAAGCTTTCTTT
CDR3aa: CASSDSRGTEAFF

v_gene: TRBV4-1
abundance: NA
d_gene: NA
j_gene: TRBJ2-4
CDR3nt: TGCGCCAGCAGCCAGGGGGTTGTCGGCAAAAACATTCAGTACTTC
CDR3aa: CASSQGVVGKNIQYF

v_gene: TRBV19
abundance: few
d_gene: TRBD1
j_gene: TRBJ1-4
CDR3nt: TGTGCCAGTACCATGGGACAGGGAGAAAAACTGTTTTTT
CDR3aa: CASTMGQGEKLFF

v_gene: TRBV7-8
abundance: NA
d_gene: NA
j_gene: TRBJ2-1
CDR3nt: TGTGCCAGCAGCTCCTACCGACTAGTTGGGAGTCGTAAAGTAAATGAGCAGTTCTTC
CDR3aa: CASSSYRLVGSRKVNEQFF

v_gene: TRBV7-9
abundance: once
d_gene: NA
j_gene: TRBJ1-2
CDR3nt: TGTGCCAGCAGCCGCGGGGACCCCAACACCTTC
CDR3aa: CASSRGDPNTF

v_gene: TRBV2
abundance: NA
d_gene: TRBD2
j_gene: TRBJ2-7
CDR3nt: TGTGCCAGCAGTGTATCGTCTAGCGGGAGTCCCTCCTACGAGCAGTACTTC
CDR3aa: CASSVSSSGSPSYEQYF

v_gene: TRBV4-1
abundance: NA
d_gene: TRBD1
j_gene: TRBJ1-6
CDR3nt: TGCGCCAGCAGCCAAGCGGACAGGGGAGGATCACCCCTCCACTTT
CDR3aa: CASSQADRGGSPLHF

v_gene: TRBV4-2
abundance: NA
d_gene: TRBD2
j_gene: TRBJ2-1
CDR3nt: TGTGCCAGCAGCCAACGGGGACTAGCGTCCTACAATGAGCAGTTCTTC
CDR3aa: CASSQRGLASYNEQFF

v_gene: TRBV5-5
abundance: NA
d_gene: NA
j_gene: TRBJ2-5
CDR3nt: TGTGCCAGCAGCTTGAGGCTGGCGGGCGGGCAGGAGACCCAGTACTTC
CDR3aa: CASSLRLAGGQETQYF

v_gene: TRBV5-1
abundance: NA
d_gene: NA
j_gene: TRBJ1-2
CDR3nt: TGCGCCAGCAGCCTAACGTCGGATGGCTACACCTTC
CDR3aa: CASSLTSDGYTF

v_gene: TRBV5-1
abundance: few
d_gene: NA
j_gene: TRBJ1-1
CDR3nt: TGCGCCAGCAGCTCCCGGTTGGGGGTGGGAGCTGAAGCTTTCTTT
CDR3aa: CASSSRLGVGAEAFF

v_gene: TRBV19
abundance: medium-sized
d_gene: TRBD2
j_gene: TRBJ2-3
CDR3nt: TGTGCCAGTAGGACGGCCGGACTAGTTTCTCCGCAGTATTTT
CDR3aa: CASRTAGLVSPQYF

v_gene: TRBV7-9
abundance: NA
d_gene: TRBD1
j_gene: TRBJ1-1
CDR3nt: TGTGCCAGCAGCTGGGACAGGCCGAACACTGAAGCTTTCTTT
CDR3aa: CASSWDRPNTEAFF

v_gene: TRBV5-4
abundance: NA
d_gene: NA
j_gene: TRBJ2-5
CDR3nt: TGTGCCAGCAGCCCTGGGATGGGGACAGAGACCCAGTACTTC
CDR3aa: CASSPGMGTETQYF

v_gene: TRBV4-1
abundance: NA
d_gene: NA
j_gene: TRBJ2-3
CDR3nt: TGCGCCAGCAGCCAAACCAGGGAAGATACGCAGTATTTT
CDR3aa: CASSQTREDTQYF